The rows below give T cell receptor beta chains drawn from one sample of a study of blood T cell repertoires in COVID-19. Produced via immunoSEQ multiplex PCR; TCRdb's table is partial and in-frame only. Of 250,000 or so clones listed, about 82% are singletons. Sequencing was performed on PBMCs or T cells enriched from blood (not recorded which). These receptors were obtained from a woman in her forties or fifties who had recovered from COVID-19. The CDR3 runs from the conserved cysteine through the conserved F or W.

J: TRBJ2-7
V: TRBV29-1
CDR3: CSVEDPGVPGEQYF

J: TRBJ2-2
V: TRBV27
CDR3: CASSYPMMNTNTGELFF

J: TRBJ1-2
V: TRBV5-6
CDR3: CASSWGEEGIYGYTF

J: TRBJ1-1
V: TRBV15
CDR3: CATSRDRDRGPEAFF

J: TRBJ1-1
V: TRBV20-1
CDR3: CSASRGLSTEAFF

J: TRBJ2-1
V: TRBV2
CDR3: CASRGGTASYNEQFF

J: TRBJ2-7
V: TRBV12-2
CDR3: CASRLEGRDGRASYEQYF

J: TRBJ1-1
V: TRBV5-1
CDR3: CASSLSGWRMNTEAFF

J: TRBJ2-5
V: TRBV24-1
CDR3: CATSDTRQDQETQYF

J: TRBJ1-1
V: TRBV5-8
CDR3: CASSLQQVINMNTEAFF

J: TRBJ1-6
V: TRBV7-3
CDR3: CASSSGVRGSSPLHF

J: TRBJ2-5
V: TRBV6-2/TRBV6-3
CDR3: CASSKLTSWETQYF

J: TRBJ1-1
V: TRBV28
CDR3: CASILLPTEAFF

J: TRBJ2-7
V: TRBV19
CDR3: CASSPTGTGGKYEQYF

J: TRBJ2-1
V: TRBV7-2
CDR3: CASSSRTSGRGSYNEQFF

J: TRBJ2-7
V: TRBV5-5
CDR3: CASSFSLGSTYEQYF

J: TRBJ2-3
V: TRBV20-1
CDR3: CSASVVARDTQYF

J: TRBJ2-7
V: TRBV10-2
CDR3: CASSDPRQALTYEQYF

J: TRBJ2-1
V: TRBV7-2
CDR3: CASSLEPPTSGGYNEQFF

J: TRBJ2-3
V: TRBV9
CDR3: CASNLGFSTDTQYF

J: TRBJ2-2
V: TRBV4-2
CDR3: CASSQRGGRTNTGELFF

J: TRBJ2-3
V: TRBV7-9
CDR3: CASSSSPDTQYF

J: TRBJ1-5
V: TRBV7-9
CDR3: CASSLVGVRTGGNQPQHF

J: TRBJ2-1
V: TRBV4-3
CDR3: CASSPGLAVNNEQFF

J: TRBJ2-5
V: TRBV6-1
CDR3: CASSGPSIAGGRETQYF

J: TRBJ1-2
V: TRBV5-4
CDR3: CASSLGGLAGYGYTF

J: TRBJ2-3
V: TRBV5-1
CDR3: CASSLGAVTSSTDTQYF

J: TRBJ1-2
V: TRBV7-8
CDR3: CASSLAIGGGQGWYGYTF

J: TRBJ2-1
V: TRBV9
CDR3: CASSAGTRSSGGQFF

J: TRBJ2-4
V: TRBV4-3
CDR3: CASSQGTGRGNIQYF

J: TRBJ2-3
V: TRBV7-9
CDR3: CASSLAGTDTDTQYF

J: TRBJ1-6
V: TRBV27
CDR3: CASSLRGSYNSPLHF

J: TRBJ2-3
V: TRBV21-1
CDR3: CASSKDASWTALNTQYF

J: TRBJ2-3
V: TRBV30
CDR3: CACSRATSTDTQYF

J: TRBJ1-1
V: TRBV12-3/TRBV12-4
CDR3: CASSPNTEAFF

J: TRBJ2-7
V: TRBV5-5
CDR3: CASRTGTSGTYEQYF

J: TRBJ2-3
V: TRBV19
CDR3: CASSITSWGGADTQYF

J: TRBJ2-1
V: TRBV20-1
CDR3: CSASRGYNEQFF

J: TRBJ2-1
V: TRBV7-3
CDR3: CASSLTPTSGSIYNEQFF

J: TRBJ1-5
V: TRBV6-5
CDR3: CASSLTGGGNQPQHF

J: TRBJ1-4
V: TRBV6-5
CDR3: CASSYSGGDEKLFF

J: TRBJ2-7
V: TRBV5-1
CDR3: CASSLGFPGQGWTYEQYF

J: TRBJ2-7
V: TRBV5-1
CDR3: CASSLAAGGPIREQYF

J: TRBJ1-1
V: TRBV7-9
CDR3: CASSLVLNTEAFF

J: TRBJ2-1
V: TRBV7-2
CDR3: CASSLLAGEQFF

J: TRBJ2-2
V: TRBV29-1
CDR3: CSVAFGSEDTGELFF

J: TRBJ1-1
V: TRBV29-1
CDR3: CSVEVWGTDEAFF

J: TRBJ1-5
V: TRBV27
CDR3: CASRPQGAINQPQHF

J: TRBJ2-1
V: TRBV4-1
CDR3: CASSRKREYEGSYNEQFF

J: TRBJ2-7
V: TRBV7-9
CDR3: CASSRAPDGTPTGPSYEQYF

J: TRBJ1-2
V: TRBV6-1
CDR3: CASSEKLYGYTF

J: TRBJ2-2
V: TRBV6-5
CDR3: CASSYSLNGELFF

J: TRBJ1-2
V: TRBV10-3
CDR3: CAISESGGYGYTF

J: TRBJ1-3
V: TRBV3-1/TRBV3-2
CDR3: CASSQPGRGGNTIYF

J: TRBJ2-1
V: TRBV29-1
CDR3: CSVGRSAGDEQFF

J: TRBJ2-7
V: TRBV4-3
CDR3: CASSQDGGIPYEQYF

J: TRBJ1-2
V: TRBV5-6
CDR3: CASSLGDRTGYGYTF

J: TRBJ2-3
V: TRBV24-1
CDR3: CATSGRGGLADTQYF